This passage covers 3 T cell receptor beta chains from one sample sequenced in a study of blood T cells in healthy people across ages. Then a second PCR, running roughly 7 to 11 cycles, was carried out with a sample-barcoded 5' primer and a J-beta primer mix. One entry per CDR3 protein results from TCRdb running MiXCR on the 5' RACE reads. The sample holds approximately 600,000 distinct CDR3 sequences, roughly 53% seen once. Sequenced sample: blood. All receptors derive from a man aged 60-69 years in good health.

The chain employs TRBV3-1 and TRBJ2-2; no firm D call. V was pared by 3 bases and J by 1 base, with 9 bases between. Germline CDR1 is LGHDT and CDR2 is YNNKEL (reference sequence). CDR3 length equals 15 residues. CDR3 amino acids: CASSQSHLNTGELFF. The CDR3 DNA follows: TGTGCCAGCAGCCAGTCCCACCTGAACACCGGGGAGCTGTTTTTT.

CDR3 nucleotide sequence: TGCGCCAGCAGCCAAGAACCTGATCCCTCCTACAATGAGCAGTTCTTC. Translated: CASSQEPDPSYNEQFF. V and J are TRBV4-1 and TRBJ2-1; D is undetermined. V gave up 0 bases and J gave up 0 bases, with 9 bases separating them. Germline assignment: CDR1 MGHRA and CDR2 YSYEKL. CDR3 length: 16 residues.

This clonotype came up a few times. J is TRBJ2-1 and V is TRBV6-6; 9 nucleotides line up with TRBD2. The germline V gene encodes CDR1 MNHNY and CDR2 SVGAGI (reference sequence). With V trimmed by 8 bases and J by 2 bases, 4 bases remained unmatched. The CDR3 is made up of 14 amino acids. This CDR3 reads CASSAGGPYNEQFF. The CDR3 coding sequence is TGTGCCAGCTCAGCGGGGGGACCCTACAATGAGCAGTTCTTC.